The source of this T cell receptor (beta chain) is a study of post-analysis software for immune sequencing data. Turning to the study itself: Patients with relapsing-remitting, secondary progressive and progressive-relapsing multiple sclerosis courses were all represented. Study outcomes and limitations: Controls significantly exceeded multiple sclerosis patients in normalized Chao1 diversity. Patients showed TRBV5-6, TRBV5-1 and TRBV20-1 among a handful of TRBV segments more frequent than in controls. With F measure, samples from one preparation batch clustered together strongly.

Unique molecular identifiers featured in each of the TCR beta cDNA libraries. T cells numbering roughly 0.9 to 10 million yielded cDNA molecules that totaled roughly 500,000. Each CDR3 protein gets one entry after TCRdb re-called the PCR reads with MiXCR. The table has about 400,000 distinct CDR3 sequences, roughly 38% seen once. Details on this clonotype: Its antigen is unidentified.

There are 15 residues in the CDR3. The V end was cut by 7 bases, the J end by 4 bases, with 17 bases between. Per the germline V gene, CDR1 is MNHEY and CDR2 is SMNVEV (reference sequence). The specimen sequenced was blood. The rearrangement links TRBV27 to TRBJ2-1, with D possibly called TRBD1 or TRBD2 (5 bases each). The sequence derives from a girl under 18 with multiple sclerosis. CDR3 in DNA: TGTGCCAGCAATGACGGGGCCGAGGGATACAATGAGCAGTTCTTC. This sequence encodes CASNDGAEGYNEQFF.